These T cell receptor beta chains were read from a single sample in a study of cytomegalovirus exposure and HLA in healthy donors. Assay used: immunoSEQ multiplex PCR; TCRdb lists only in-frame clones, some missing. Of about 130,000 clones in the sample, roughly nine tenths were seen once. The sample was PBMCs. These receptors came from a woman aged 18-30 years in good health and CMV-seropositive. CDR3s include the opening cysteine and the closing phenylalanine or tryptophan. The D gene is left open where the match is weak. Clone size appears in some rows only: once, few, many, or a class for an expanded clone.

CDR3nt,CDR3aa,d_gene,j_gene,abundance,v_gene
TGTGCCAGCTCGCGGGTGTCCGGGGAGCTGTTTTTT,CASSRVSGELFF,.,TRBJ2-2,.,TRBV18
TGTGCCAGCAGCAGCCGTCCCTACGGGGGGCACTACGAGCAGTACTTC,CASSSRPYGGHYEQYF,.,TRBJ2-7,.,TRBV11-1
TGTGCCAGCAGTGAGGGACGGACTATGAACACTGAAGCTTTCTTT,CASSEGRTMNTEAFF,.,TRBJ1-1,.,TRBV6-1
TGTGCCAGCAGCTTAGGGCAGGCGGAGACCCAGTACTTC,CASSLGQAETQYF,.,TRBJ2-5,once,TRBV11-2
TGTGCCAGCAGCGTCGACTTTACAACTAGCACAGATACGCAGTATTTT,CASSVDFTTSTDTQYF,.,TRBJ2-3,.,TRBV9
TGTGCTAGTGGTTTGGTACTTGCAGGGGTCGGCACTGAAGCTTTCTTT,CASGLVLAGVGTEAFF,.,TRBJ1-1,.,TRBV12-5
TGTGCCAGCAGACTCGCTCTCGAGGGGGCCTACAATGAGCAGTTCTTC,CASRLALEGAYNEQFF,.,TRBJ2-1,once,TRBV6-6
TGCGCCAGCAGCTGGGGGACAGGGGGCGGCGAGCAGTACTTC,CASSWGTGGGEQYF,TRBD1,TRBJ2-7,.,TRBV5-1
TGCGCCAGCAGCCCGGGGGACAGGGAAAGCACAGATACGCAGTATTTT,CASSPGDRESTDTQYF,TRBD1,TRBJ2-3,.,TRBV5-1
TGTGCCAGTAGTCCAGGGACAGTCCACTCCTACGAGCAGTACTTC,CASSPGTVHSYEQYF,TRBD1,TRBJ2-7,.,TRBV19
TGTGCCAGCAGCTTGGCTAGACAGGGACAAGAGACCCAGTACTTC,CASSLARQGQETQYF,TRBD1,TRBJ2-5,.,TRBV5-4
TGTGCCAGCAGGGATAAGAAAGGGACAGGGGGTTTCTATGGCTACACCTTC,CASRDKKGTGGFYGYTF,TRBD1,TRBJ1-2,.,TRBV28
TGTGCCAGCAGCCAAGTCTCGGCCAGACTGAGCGCTTGGAATGGCTACACCTTC,CASSQVSARLSAWNGYTF,.,TRBJ1-2,.,TRBV4-2
TGTGCCAGCAGTTTCGGGACAGAGAATTCACCCCTCCACTTT,CASSFGTENSPLHF,TRBD1,TRBJ1-6,.,TRBV27
TGTGCCAGTAGTCCCGGACAGGGACTCTACCAAGAGACCCAGTACTTC,CASSPGQGLYQETQYF,TRBD1,TRBJ2-5,.,TRBV19
TGTGCCAGCAGCTTAGACGGGGGGGTAACCGGGGAGCTGTTTTTT,CASSLDGGVTGELFF,TRBD2,TRBJ2-2,once,TRBV11-3
TGTGCCAGCAGCTCCGCGCCGGGACTAGTTAGGACGCAGACCCAGTACTTC,CASSSAPGLVRTQTQYF,TRBD2,TRBJ2-5,.,TRBV13
TGTGCCAGCAGCGCCGGGTGGCAGGGGGTGACAGATACGCAGTATTTT,CASSAGWQGVTDTQYF,TRBD1,TRBJ2-3,.,TRBV7-2
TGCGCCAGCAGCTTCAGTACTAGCGGGGCATCAGATACGCAGTATTTT,CASSFSTSGASDTQYF,TRBD2,TRBJ2-3,.,TRBV5-1
TGCGCCAGCAGCTCCGGTCCTAGCGGTGGCAAAGAGACCCAGTACTTC,CASSSGPSGGKETQYF,TRBD2,TRBJ2-5,.,TRBV5-1
TGTGCCAGCAGCTTGGACAGGGGCGGTGAGCAGTTCTTC,CASSLDRGGEQFF,TRBD1,TRBJ2-1,.,TRBV5-4
TGTGCCATCAGTGGAAGGGACAAAGGAAACACCATATATTTT,CAISGRDKGNTIYF,.,TRBJ1-3,.,TRBV10-3
TGTGCCAGCAGTTTAGGGCTAGCGGGCTACAATGAGCAGTTCTTC,CASSLGLAGYNEQFF,TRBD2,TRBJ2-1,once,TRBV28
TGTGCCGCGTCAAGGGGACAGGGGGGTCCCGGGGAGCTGTTTTTT,CAASRGQGGPGELFF,TRBD1,TRBJ2-2,.,TRBV27
TGTGCCAGCAGCTTAGTGGCAGGGGGTGGCTACACCTTC,CASSLVAGGGYTF,TRBD1,TRBJ1-2,.,TRBV7-6
TGTGCCAGCAGCTTTAATTACCAAGAGACCCAGTACTTC,CASSFNYQETQYF,.,TRBJ2-5,.,TRBV5-6
TGTGCCAGCAGTTCGGTTTACGAGCAGTACTTC,CASSSVYEQYF,.,TRBJ2-7,.,TRBV28
TGTGCCAGCAGGGGTCCTGGACAGGGGTCGTACGAGCAGTACTTC,CASRGPGQGSYEQYF,TRBD1,TRBJ2-7,.,TRBV28
TGTGCCAGCACTAGCGGCAGGGGAGATGAGCAGTACTTC,CASTSGRGDEQYF,.,TRBJ2-7,.,TRBV6-5
TGTGCCAGCAGCCTCTCTGGGGCCAACGTCCTGACTTTC,CASSLSGANVLTF,.,TRBJ2-6,.,TRBV28
TGTGCCAGTAGTGTCCGGCCTAGCGTAAATCAGCCCCAGCATTTT,CASSVRPSVNQPQHF,.,TRBJ1-5,.,TRBV19
TGTGCCAGCAGCTCGGACAGGGGAATCTATGGCTACACCTTC,CASSSDRGIYGYTF,TRBD1,TRBJ1-2,.,TRBV5-6
TGCAGCGTTCGGCCAGGAGGAGATAATTCACCCCTCCACTTT,CSVRPGGDNSPLHF,.,TRBJ1-6,.,TRBV29-1
TGTGCCAGTAGTACTTCGGGACTGGCCTACAATGAGCAGTTCTTC,CASSTSGLAYNEQFF,.,TRBJ2-1,.,TRBV19
TGTGCCTGGAGTCTCTTAGGCGGGACCGCGAATTCACCCCTCCACTTT,CAWSLLGGTANSPLHF,.,TRBJ1-6,.,TRBV30
TGTGCCAGCAGCCAAGATCCCCTCCTGGACAGGGTACAAGGCTACACCTTC,CASSQDPLLDRVQGYTF,TRBD1,TRBJ1-2,.,TRBV4-2
TGTGCCAGCAGCTTAGTCGGGTCCGAGCAGTACTTC,CASSLVGSEQYF,.,TRBJ2-7,.,TRBV11-2
TGTGCCAGCAGCGCCCAAGCTAGCCCCAGGGGCAATGAGCAGTTCTTC,CASSAQASPRGNEQFF,.,TRBJ2-1,.,TRBV9
TGTGCCAGCAGCTTAGATCGGGCTTCGGGGGGAAACACCATATATTTT,CASSLDRASGGNTIYF,.,TRBJ1-3,.,TRBV7-2
TGTGCCAGCAGGTACAGGGACGGGTCCTACAATGAGCAGTTCTTC,CASRYRDGSYNEQFF,.,TRBJ2-1,.,TRBV6-1
TGTGCCAGCAGCTCAGAGGGACTAGCGGGGGAGGATACGCAGTATTTT,CASSSEGLAGEDTQYF,TRBD2,TRBJ2-3,.,TRBV11-2
TGTGCCAGTAGTATAGAGGAGTGGGTCAATCAGCCCCAGCATTTT,CASSIEEWVNQPQHF,.,TRBJ1-5,.,TRBV19
TGTGCCAGCAGTCTATACAATGAGCAGTTCTTC,CASSLYNEQFF,.,TRBJ2-1,few,TRBV2
TGTGCCAGCAGCTTCCCCGGGACTAGCGGGGCGGATACGCAGTATTTT,CASSFPGTSGADTQYF,TRBD2,TRBJ2-3,.,TRBV7-2
TGTGCCAGCAGTGAGGGACAGGGAAAAGAGACCCAGTACTTC,CASSEGQGKETQYF,TRBD1,TRBJ2-5,.,TRBV9
TGTGCCAGCAGCTTATACTGGAAGCGACAGACCAGTCTAGCCAAAAACATTCAGTACTTC,CASSLYWKRQTSLAKNIQYF,.,TRBJ2-4,.,TRBV11-3
TGTGCCAGCAGCGCGGACAGGGCGGGGGAGCAGTACTTC,CASSADRAGEQYF,TRBD1,TRBJ2-7,few,TRBV7-7
TGTGCCAGCTCACTTGGACAGGGGGGCTATGGCTACACCTTC,CASSLGQGGYGYTF,TRBD1,TRBJ1-2,.,TRBV18
TGCGCCAGCAGCCAAGATGCGTGGGTGGGGACTAGCGGGCTTTGGCACCAAGAGACCCAGTACTTC,CASSQDAWVGTSGLWHQETQYF,TRBD2,TRBJ2-5,.,TRBV4-1
TGTGCCTGGGGCAGCGGGGGGGCACAAGAGACCCAGTACTTC,CAWGSGGAQETQYF,TRBD2,TRBJ2-5,.,TRBV30
TGTGCCAGCAGCTTGGTAGGGGACAGGGGGTACAATGAGCAGTTCTTC,CASSLVGDRGYNEQFF,TRBD1,TRBJ2-1,.,TRBV5-4
TGCGCCAGCAGCTTGAGGGCTAGCGGGGGGACCTCCTACGAGCAGTACTTC,CASSLRASGGTSYEQYF,TRBD2,TRBJ2-7,.,TRBV5-1
TGTGCCAGCAGTTCACCGGGACAGGGGAATGGCTACACCTTC,CASSSPGQGNGYTF,TRBD1,TRBJ1-2,few,TRBV27